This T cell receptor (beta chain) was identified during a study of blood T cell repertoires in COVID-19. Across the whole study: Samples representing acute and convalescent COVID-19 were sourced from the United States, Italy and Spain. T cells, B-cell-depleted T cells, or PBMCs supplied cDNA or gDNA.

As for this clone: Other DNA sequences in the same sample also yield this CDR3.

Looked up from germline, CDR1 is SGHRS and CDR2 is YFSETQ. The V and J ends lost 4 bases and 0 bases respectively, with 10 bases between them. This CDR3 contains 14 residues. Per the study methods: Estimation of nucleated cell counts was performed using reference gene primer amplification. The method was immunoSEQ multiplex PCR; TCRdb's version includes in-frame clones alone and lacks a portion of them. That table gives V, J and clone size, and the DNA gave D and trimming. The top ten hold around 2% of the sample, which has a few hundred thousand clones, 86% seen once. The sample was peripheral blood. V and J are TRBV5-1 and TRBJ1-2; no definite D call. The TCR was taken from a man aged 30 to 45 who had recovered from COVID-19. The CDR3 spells CASSPGAANYGYTF. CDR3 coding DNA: TGCGCCAGCAGCCCCGGAGCCGCTAACTATGGCTACACCTTC.